The entry below describes one T cell receptor (beta chain). This sample stems from a study of blood T cell repertoires in COVID-19. Turning to the study itself: The United States, Italy and Spain supplied acute and convalescent COVID-19 samples. Sources were T cells, B-cell-depleted T cells, or PBMCs; the material itself was cDNA or gDNA.

Assay used: immunoSEQ multiplex PCR; TCRdb lists only in-frame clones, some missing. The data show 250,000 to 350,000 clones, 88% seen once. V dropped 3 bases and J dropped 1 base, with 10 bases sitting between them. Germline V gene lookup returns CDR1 LNHDA and CDR2 SQIVND (reference sequence). This CDR3 contains 15 residues. The origin of this receptor is a man aged 18 to 30 with active or convalescent COVID-19. Sequencing was performed on peripheral blood. The chain combines TRBV19 with TRBJ1-5; D remains unclear. CDR3 sequence (DNA): TGTGCCAGTAGTATCTCCGACACAAGCAATCAGCCCCAGCATTTT. Its protein product is CASSISDTSNQPQHF.